The entry below describes one TCR beta chain. The CDR3 has 13 amino acids. Trimming stripped 5 bases from V and 5 bases from J, with 10 bases between. This record comes from a study of blood T cell repertoires in COVID-19. Only in-frame clones appear in the TCRdb table, and some are missing; sequencing was by immunoSEQ multiplex PCR. The sample consists of approximately 350,000 clones, more than 85% of them appearing once. This chain connects TRBV12-3 or TRBV12-4 to TRBJ2-4; no firm D call. Sequencing used PBMCs or T cells enriched from blood (not recorded which). The receptor was derived from a woman aged 25-40 years who had recovered from COVID-19. CDR3 sequence (DNA): TGTGCCAGCAGTCCCCTCCCCCAAAACATTCAGTACTTC. Its translation: CASSPLPQNIQYF.